This entry features one T cell receptor (beta chain) sequence. This sample was included in a study of blood T cell repertoires in COVID-19. Study-level information: Acute-phase and convalescent COVID-19 samples originated in the United States, Italy and Spain. Sources were T cells, B-cell-depleted T cells, or PBMCs; the material itself was cDNA or gDNA.

In the authors' workflow: Counts of nucleated cells, estimated from reference gene primer amplification, were obtained. The data were produced by immunoSEQ multiplex PCR, yet TCRdb's version contains in-frame clones alone and is incomplete. V and J calls and clone size are as listed in that table; D and trimming were resolved from the DNA. The profile covers tens of thousands of clones, with about 85% appearing a single time and 12% taken by the ten largest. There are 14 residues in the CDR3. Germline V gene sequence: CDR1 SGHRS, CDR2 YFSETQ. V was pared by 0 bases and J by 4 bases, with 10 bases between.

This TCR was sampled from a human donor in a cohort sampled during active COVID-19. The sequenced material came from peripheral blood. The chain joins TRBV5-1 to TRBJ2-5; D is ambiguous. The CDR3 sequence: CASSLAGAPETQYF. As DNA, the CDR3 is TGCGCCAGCAGCTTGGCCGGAGCCCCAGAGACCCAGTACTTC.